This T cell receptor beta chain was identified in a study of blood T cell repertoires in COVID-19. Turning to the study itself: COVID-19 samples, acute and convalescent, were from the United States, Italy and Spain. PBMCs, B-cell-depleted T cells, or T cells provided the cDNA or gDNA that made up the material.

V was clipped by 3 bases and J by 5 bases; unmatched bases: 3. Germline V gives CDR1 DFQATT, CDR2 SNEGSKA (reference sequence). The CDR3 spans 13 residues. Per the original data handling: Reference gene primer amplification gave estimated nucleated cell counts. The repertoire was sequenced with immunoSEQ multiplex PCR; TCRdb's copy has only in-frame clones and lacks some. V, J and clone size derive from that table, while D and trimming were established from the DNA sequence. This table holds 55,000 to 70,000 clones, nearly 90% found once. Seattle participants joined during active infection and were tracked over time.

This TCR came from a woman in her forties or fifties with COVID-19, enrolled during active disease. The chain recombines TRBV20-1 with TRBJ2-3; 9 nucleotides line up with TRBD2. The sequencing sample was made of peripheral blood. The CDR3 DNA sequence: TGCAGTGCTAGTTTACTAGCGGGAGATACGCAGTATTTT. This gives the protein CSASLLAGDTQYF.